This record concerns one T cell receptor beta chain sequence. Germline V lookup: CDR1 SNHLY, CDR2 FYNNEI. The CDR3 consists of 15 residues. V dropped 7 bases and J dropped 4; count of bases not matched to a gene: 11. Only in-frame clones appear in the TCRdb table, and some are missing; sequencing was by immunoSEQ multiplex PCR. The sample consists of around 250,000 clones, approximately 88% of them appearing once. These data come from a study of blood T cell repertoires in COVID-19. The sample was PBMCs or T cells enriched from blood (not recorded which). V gene TRBV2 combines with J gene TRBJ1-2; TRBD1 matches at 8 bases. This clonotype originated in a woman aged 40 to 50 who had been exposed to COVID-19. The CDR3, as DNA: TGTGCCAGCATACCATCCCGACAGGGGAGCTATGGCTACACCTTC. It codes for CASIPSRQGSYGYTF.